The source of this T cell receptor (beta chain) is a study of T cell responses to AZD1222 COVID-19 vaccine. Broader study findings: Baseline antibody screening turned up just a handful of seropositive AZD1222 recipients. Clonal diversity may have been underestimated in mostly white British donors. Compared with day 0, the breadth and depth of the Spike-specific TCR repertoire rose significantly after two doses of AZD1222. Repertoires were sampled only after the peak T cell response.

Some clones are missing from TCRdb's copy, which holds only in-frame ones; the method was immunoSEQ multiplex PCR. The sample contains about 140,000 clones, about 92% of which appear only once. Regarding this clone: Its antigen remains unknown.

The CDR3 contains 16 residues. V lost 4 bases to trimming and J lost 3 bases, with 19 bases between them. Germline V gives CDR1 MDHEN, CDR2 SYDVKM. This rearrangement joins TRBV28 to TRBJ2-7, with a weak D call TRBD2 (6 bases). Sequences were derived from peripheral blood, sampled 28 days after the second AZD1222 dose. The sequence derives from an adult who received the AZD1222 COVID-19 vaccine. The chain's CDR3 is CASSSSGTPAGYEQYF. The CDR3 DNA reads TGTGCCAGCAGTTCCTCCGGGACTCCCGCTGGCTACGAGCAGTACTTC.